This T cell receptor (beta chain) was sequenced in a study of blood T cell repertoires in COVID-19. Across the whole study: The samples span acute and convalescent COVID-19 from the United States, Italy and Spain. T cells, B-cell-depleted T cells, or PBMCs supplied cDNA or gDNA.

In the source study's methods: Nucleated cell counts were estimated from reference gene primer amplification. Assay used: immunoSEQ multiplex PCR; TCRdb lists only in-frame clones, some missing. The DNA was the basis for D and trimming; V, J and clone size are from that table. Of about 35,000 clones detected, around 82% appear once; the ten largest clones hold over 3.5%. V was clipped by 1 base and J by 2 bases; unmatched bases: 11. Germline lookup yields CDR1 MDHEN and CDR2 SYDVKM. The CDR3 is 19 amino acids. This sequence was found in a man over 45 with acute or convalescent COVID-19. Sequencing input: peripheral blood. The chain uses TRBV28 and TRBJ2-6, with TRBD2 matching over 7 bases. The CDR3 DNA is TGTGCCAGCAGTTTATTGTCGGGAGGTCCCTTGGCTGGGGCCAACGTCCTGACTTTC. Translated, it gives CASSLLSGGPLAGANVLTF.